This entry lists 31 T cell receptor beta chains sequenced from one sample in a study of human T cells and chemical hapten exposure. TCRdb passed the RACE reads through MiXCR, listing each CDR3 protein once. The sample lists tens of thousands of distinct CDR3 sequences; 10% to 15% were seen once. Time point: pre-sensitization, week 0. The treatment is: therapeutic diphenylcyclopropenone sensitization with weekly scalp DPC. The template was total RNA from unfractionated whole blood. This material consisted of whole blood, taken in connection with sensitization to the hapten diphenylcyclopropenone (DPC). These receptors all come from a middle-aged woman with alopecia areata. Some clones in this sample may be carry-over from other donors' samples.

This clonotype was picked up many times. V usage is TRBV4-1 and J usage is TRBJ2-1; a possible D gene is TRBD2 (6 bases). Germline-derived CDR1 and CDR2 are MGHRA and YSYEKL. CDR3 length: 15 amino acids. V was trimmed by 1 base and J by 4 bases, leaving 11 bases between them. DNA for the CDR3: TGCGCCAGCAGCCAAGGGGGCGGGAAATACAATGAGCAGTTCTTC. It encodes CASSQGGGKYNEQFF.

The rearrangement joins TRBV7-2 to TRBJ1-6; D might be TRBD1 (5 bases). V gave up 3 bases and J gave up 8 bases, with 17 bases separating them. CDR1 is SGHTA, CDR2 FQGNSA, per germline. This CDR3 comprises 16 residues. Written as DNA, the CDR3 is TGTGCCAGCAGCTTCTCCCCCACCAGGGACTATTCACCCCTCCACTTT. Protein: CASSFSPTRDYSPLHF.

This clonotype has a count of ten or more. V usage is TRBV28 and J usage is TRBJ2-7; 8 bases agree with TRBD2. The V and J ends lost 6 bases and 2 bases, in that order; junction bases with no gene match: 12. The V gene's germline CDR1 is MDHEN and CDR2 SYDVKM. The CDR3 consists of 16 residues. The CDR3 sequence is CASRGDGGGLAYEQYF. The CDR3 DNA reads TGTGCCAGCAGGGGGGACGGCGGGGGGCTGGCCTACGAGCAGTACTTC.

The CDR3 nucleotides are TGTGCCAGCGGCGGCCCCATCAACACCATATATTTT. Translation gives CASGGPINTIYF. The chain links TRBV2 to TRBJ1-3; the D is unclear. Germline CDR1 SNHLY, CDR2 FYNNEI. The CDR3 is made up of 12 amino acids. V was cut by 8 bases and J by 7 bases, with 12 bases left in between. The variable domain in full, with the rest retrieved from reference TRBV2 and TRBJ1-3, is EPEVTQTPSHQVTQMGQEVILRCVPISNHLYFYWYRQILGQKVEFLVSFYNNEISEKSEIFDDQFSVERPDGSNFTLKIRSTKLEDSAMYFCASGGPINTIYFGEGSWLTVV.

The chain has TRBV7-2 and TRBJ2-4; D unresolved. CDR3 length: 16 residues. Germline-derived CDR1 and CDR2 are SGHTA and FQGNSA. Trimming removed 3 bases at V and 12 bases at J, with 24 bases between. The DNA for the CDR3 is TGTGCCAGCAGCTTGGGTTCGGGCAGGCGTTCCACGGGTCAGTACTTC. This codes for CASSLGSGRRSTGQYF.

The table lists this clonotype with many counts. The V gene is TRBV18, the J gene TRBJ2-1; 14 positions match TRBD2. Germline CDR1 is KGHSH and CDR2 is LQKENI. With 0 bases clipped from V and 10 bases from J, the junction kept 5 bases outside the gene matches. The CDR3 contains 16 residues. Here the CDR3 reads CASSPPGLAGAREQFF. In nucleotides, the CDR3 is TGTGCCAGCTCACCACCGGGACTAGCGGGAGCGCGGGAGCAGTTCTTC.

This clonotype was counted only a few times. J is TRBJ1-2 and V is TRBV2, with D uncertain. Germline CDR1 is SNHLY and CDR2 is FYNNEI. CDR3 length: 12 amino acids. V lost 4 bases and J lost 8, with 11 bases in between. The CDR3, as DNA: TGTGCCAGCAGTGGGGAGAATATCGGCTACACCTTC. It translates to CASSGENIGYTF.

This clonotype has at least ten counts. This CDR3 reads CSATGLAGVEQYF. In DNA form, the CDR3 reads TGCAGTGCTACAGGACTAGCGGGAGTCGAGCAGTACTTC. This rearrangement joins TRBV20-1 to TRBJ2-7; 13 bases are a match to TRBD2. With 4 bases clipped from V and 6 bases from J, the junction kept 3 bases outside the gene matches. The CDR3 totals 13 residues. Germline assignment: CDR1 DFQATT and CDR2 SNEGSKA (reference sequence).

The sample holds many counts of this clonotype. The rearrangement joins TRBV20-1 to TRBJ2-1; D gene ambiguous. Trimming removed 3 bases from V and 7 bases from J, with 16 bases in between. Germline V lookup: CDR1 DFQATT, CDR2 SNEGSKA (reference sequence). CDR3 length: 14 residues. The DNA for the CDR3 is TGCAGTGCTAGGGCCCCTAGGGCGAGAAATGAGCAGTTCTTC. Translated: CSARAPRARNEQFF.

This clonotype turned up a few times. This chain joins TRBV4-3 and TRBJ2-2; the match to TRBD2 covers 11 bases. Germline lookup yields CDR1 LGHNA and CDR2 YSLEER. Unmatched junction bases numbered 6, after V lost 0 bases and J lost 3 bases. This CDR3 is built from 18 residues. CDR3 nucleotides: TGCGCCAGCAGCCAAGAGGCTAGCGGGGGGACCTACACCGGGGAGCTGTTTTTT. Translating it yields CASSQEASGGTYTGELFF.

This clonotype has just a few counts. The chain combines TRBV7-2 with TRBJ2-1; 8 bases are a match to TRBD1. Germline-derived CDR1 and CDR2 are SGHTA and FQGNSA. V dropped 8 bases and J dropped 12; count of bases not matched to a gene: 15. The CDR3 runs to 14 residues. The CDR3 coding sequence is TGTGCCAGCGCCCCGGGACAGGTTCTGTCTGGGCAGTTCTTC. Protein sequence: CASAPGQVLSGQFF.

The table lists this clonotype with a few counts. The chain joins TRBV10-3 to TRBJ2-7; D ambiguous. CDR1 is ENHRY and CDR2 is SYGVKD in the germline V gene. The CDR3 has 12 residues. The V gene lost 2 bases and the J gene lost 2 bases, with 4 bases spanning the gap. The CDR3 DNA reads as TGTGCCATCAGTGAGAAGCCCTACGAGCAGTACTTC. It translates to CAISEKPYEQYF.

This clonotype appeared many times. The V gene is TRBV5-5, the J gene TRBJ2-7; tentative D call: TRBD1 (5 bases). The CDR3 contains 13 residues. Trimming removed 1 base at V and 2 bases at J, with 7 bases between. From germline, CDR1 is SGHKS and CDR2 YYEKEE (reference sequence). This CDR3 is CASSLQTAYEQYF. The CDR3 DNA reads TGTGCCAGCAGCTTGCAGACAGCCTACGAGCAGTACTTC.

This clonotype has a count of ten or more. The chain recombines TRBV3-1 with TRBJ2-7; 7 bases map to TRBD1. The CDR3 totals 13 residues. The V and J ends lost 4 bases and 4 bases, in that order; junction bases with no gene match: 4. CDR1 LGHDT and CDR2 YNNKEL come from the germline V gene (reference sequence). CDR3 nucleotides: TGTGCCAGCAGCCCGGGACAGATTTACGAGCAGTACTTC. Amino acids: CASSPGQIYEQYF.

This clonotype occurred many times. The V call is TRBV30, the J call TRBJ2-7; D is unresolved. There are 13 residues in the CDR3. Per germline, CDR1 GTSNPN and CDR2 SVGIG (reference sequence). V was trimmed by 3 bases and J by 0 bases, leaving 9 bases between them. The CDR3 reads CAWRGRSSYEQYF. The CDR3 nucleotides read TGTGCCTGGAGGGGCAGGAGCTCCTACGAGCAGTACTTC.

This clonotype has just a few counts. V and J are TRBV7-8 and TRBJ2-7; 9 nucleotides line up with TRBD2. This CDR3 comprises 12 residues. Germline lookup yields CDR1 SGHVS and CDR2 FQNEAQ. V shed 4 bases, J shed 7 bases, and the junction held 2 bases outside the gene matches. CDR3 protein: CASSYLAGEQYF. The CDR3, as DNA: TGTGCCAGCAGCTATCTAGCGGGAGAGCAGTACTTC.

This clonotype was counted a few times. This sequence joins TRBV28 and TRBJ2-4; weak D call: TRBD2 (7 bases). There are 16 residues in the CDR3. Germline V gene data show CDR1 as MDHEN and CDR2 as SYDVKM. V gave up 3 bases and J gave up 0 bases, with 12 bases separating them. The CDR3 reads CASSFGGALAKNIQYF. For the CDR3, the DNA is TGTGCCAGCAGTTTTGGGGGGGCTCTAGCCAAAAACATTCAGTACTTC.

This clonotype came up many times. CDR3 bases: TGTGCCAGCAGCCTGCTCCCACGACTAGCAGGGGGCCCCCACACAGATACGCAGTATTTT. Amino acids: CASSLLPRLAGGPHTDTQYF. The chain is built from TRBV7-8 and TRBJ2-3; D possibly corresponds to TRBD1 (8 bases). V was trimmed by 5 bases and J by 2 bases, leaving 29 bases between them. CDR3 length: 20 amino acids. Per germline, CDR1 SGHVS and CDR2 FQNEAQ. Filled out from reference TRBV7-8 and TRBJ2-3, the complete variable domain reads GAGVSQSPRYKVAKRGQDVALRCDPISGHVSLFWYQQALGQGPEFLTYFQNEAQLDKSGLPSDRFFAERPEGSVSTLKIQRTQQEDSAVYLCASSLLPRLAGGPHTDTQYFGPGTRLTVL.

The chain employs TRBV20-1 and TRBJ2-1; 9 positions agree with TRBD2. This CDR3 has 14 amino acids. J was trimmed by 4 bases and V by 5 bases; bases with no gene match: 6. CDR1 and CDR2 (germline): DFQATT, SNEGSKA (reference sequence). The CDR3 DNA is TGCAGTGCTGCCAAGGCGGGGGGGTACAATGAGCAGTTCTTC. Protein: CSAAKAGGYNEQFF.

A few counts support this clonotype. As DNA, the CDR3 is TGTGCCAGCAGCCAACCCCGAGAGACCCAGTACTTC. Amino acids: CASSQPRETQYF. The J gene is TRBJ2-5, the V gene TRBV12-3 or TRBV12-4; D ambiguous. The V end was cut by 6 bases, the J end by 4 bases, with 9 bases between. The CDR3 sequence is 12 residues long.

This clonotype was detected a few times. V is TRBV20-1 and J is TRBJ2-5; TRBD2 matches at 9 bases. The CDR3 loop spans 15 amino acids. Per germline, CDR1 DFQATT and CDR2 SNEGSKA (reference sequence). V lost 0 bases, J lost 2 bases, and 4 bases stayed unmatched. CDR3 residues: CSARDALAGQETQYF. Written as DNA, the CDR3 is TGCAGTGCTAGAGATGCCCTAGCGGGACAAGAGACCCAGTACTTC.

This clonotype occurred many times. The V call is TRBV29-1, the J call TRBJ1-2, with 7 bases that match TRBD1. The V segment lost 6 bases and the J segment 2 bases; nucleotides outside the gene matches: 12. The CDR3 covers 15 residues. Germline CDR1 reads SQVTM; CDR2 reads ANQGSEA. Here the CDR3 DNA reads TGCAGCGTCGCGCATCCGGGACAGCTAAACTATGGCTACACCTTC. Translation: CSVAHPGQLNYGYTF.

This clonotype occurred many times. The V gene is TRBV10-3, the J gene TRBJ1-1; TRBD1 might be the D (5 bases). The CDR3 runs to 13 residues. Germline V gene data show CDR1 as ENHRY and CDR2 as SYGVKD. V was clipped by 7 bases and J by 4 bases, with 13 bases between them. CDR3 amino acids: CAIKRTRVTEAFF. The CDR3 region has the DNA TGTGCCATCAAGAGGACAAGGGTCACTGAAGCTTTCTTT.

The J gene is TRBJ2-7, the V gene TRBV6-2 or TRBV6-3, with D perhaps TRBD1 (6 bases). CDR1 is MNHEY, CDR2 SVGEGT, per germline. Trimming pared 2 bases from V and 2 bases from J, leaving 13 bases between. The CDR3 runs 15 residues. In DNA, the CDR3 is TGTGCCAGCAGTTACGAGGGGACATTCGCCTACGAGCAGTACTTC. Translated, it gives CASSYEGTFAYEQYF.

In its sample, this clonotype was seen many times. V is TRBV20-1 and J is TRBJ2-1; D perhaps matches TRBD2 (6 bases). CDR1 is DFQATT and CDR2 is SNEGSKA in the germline V gene (reference sequence). This CDR3 comprises 11 residues. As DNA, the CDR3 is TGCAGCCCGGGGGCCTACAATGAGCAGTTCTTC. This gives the protein CSPGAYNEQFF.

V usage is TRBV7-2 and J usage is TRBJ2-1, with 8 bases aligning to TRBD2. CDR3 length: 15 amino acids. Germline V gene lookup returns CDR1 SGHTA and CDR2 FQGNSA. J gave up 7 bases and V 4 bases, and 9 bases lay outside the gene matches. The CDR3 here is CASSYRAGVWNEQFF. The DNA of the CDR3 is TGTGCCAGCAGCTACCGAGCGGGAGTTTGGAATGAGCAGTTCTTC. Drawing the rest from reference TRBV7-2 and TRBJ2-1, the complete variable domain is GAGVSQSPSNKVTEKGKDVELRCDPISGHTALYWYRQSLGQGLEFLIYFQGNSAPDKSGLPSDRFSAERTGGSVSTLTIQRTQQEDSAVYLCASSYRAGVWNEQFFGPGTRLTVL.

This clonotype was counted between two and nine times. The chain uses TRBV20-1 and TRBJ2-1; D remains unclear. This CDR3 contains 12 residues. V was clipped by 7 bases and J by 4 bases, with 11 bases between them. CDR1 and CDR2 (germline): DFQATT, SNEGSKA (reference sequence). The CDR3 spells CSGGKRYNEQFF. The CDR3 coding sequence is TGCAGTGGAGGAAAGAGATACAATGAGCAGTTCTTC.

The V gene is TRBV28, the J gene TRBJ1-6, with a tentative D call TRBD1 (5 bases). Germline V lookup: CDR1 MDHEN, CDR2 SYDVKM. The germline V and J ends were trimmed by 6 bases and 13 bases, with 19 bases remaining between them. The CDR3 is 14 residues long. The CDR3 loop is CASSPGDVGRPLHF. CDR3 nucleotide sequence: TGTGCCAGCAGCCCCGGGGACGTCGGCAGGCCCCTCCACTTT.

This clonotype has at least ten counts. The rearrangement joins TRBV5-1 to TRBJ1-4; the match to TRBD1 covers 11 bases. The V and J ends lost 4 bases and 12 bases, in that order; junction bases with no gene match: 8. The germline gives CDR1 SGHRS, CDR2 YFSETQ. This CDR3 contains 14 residues. The CDR3 DNA reads TGCGCCAGCAGCCCCCTCCCGGGACAGGGGGAACTGTTTTTT. It codes for CASSPLPGQGELFF.

This clonotype was detected only a few times. V usage is TRBV29-1 and J usage is TRBJ2-1; TRBD1 agrees at 7 bases. V shed 4 bases and J 5 bases; nucleotides not matched to a gene: 8. The CDR3 spans 14 residues. The germline V gene has CDR1 SQVTM and CDR2 ANQGSEA. The CDR3 loop reads CSVVRQGLNNEQFF. In DNA form, the CDR3 reads TGCAGCGTTGTGAGACAGGGTCTAAACAATGAGCAGTTCTTC.

This clonotype was seen at least ten times. One end of the junction varies from germline; a read error may be responsible. The chain employs TRBV10-1 and TRBJ1-6, with D maybe TRBD1 (6 bases). The CDR3 is made up of 15 amino acids. The germline V gene encodes CDR1 WNHNN and CDR2 SYGVQD (reference sequence). The DNA for the CDR3 is TGCGTCAGCAGTGAAAATCAAAAGGGGGGTTCACCCCTCCACTTT. The encoded protein is CVSSENQKGGSPLHF.